The clone carrying this T cell receptor beta chain was counted many times. The antigen is not known. Quantitative 5'-RACE with molecular barcodes generated TCR beta libraries. Using its own MiXCR run on the 5' RACE reads, TCRdb lists one record per CDR3 protein. This repertoire shows more than 150,000 distinct CDR3 sequences, about 13% found once; its top ten account for 16%. The CDR3 sequence is 13 residues long. The J segment lost 6 bases and the V segment lost 4 bases, leaving 1 base of the junction unmatched. Germline assignment: CDR1 MGHRA and CDR2 YSYEKL. This sample stems from a study of CD8 T cells in ankylosing spondylitis. Findings and limits, study-wide: Ankylosing spondylitis blood appeared to carry a characteristic TCR beta motif of several highly homologous variants. A subset of motif variants has previously been described in the synovial fluid and blood of reactive arthritis. From matched ankylosing spondylitis synovial fluid, disease-linked clones were reportedly recovered at significantly enriched levels.

The sequencing sample was made of blood, either unsorted or a sorted T cell fraction (not recorded which). This chain joins TRBV4-1 and TRBJ2-1; 9 positions match TRBD1. The receptor's source is a male donor with ankylosing spondylitis or in good health (not recorded which). DNA for the CDR3: TGCGCCAGCAGCCGGACAGGGGCCAATGAGCAGTTCTTC. Its translation: CASSRTGANEQFF.